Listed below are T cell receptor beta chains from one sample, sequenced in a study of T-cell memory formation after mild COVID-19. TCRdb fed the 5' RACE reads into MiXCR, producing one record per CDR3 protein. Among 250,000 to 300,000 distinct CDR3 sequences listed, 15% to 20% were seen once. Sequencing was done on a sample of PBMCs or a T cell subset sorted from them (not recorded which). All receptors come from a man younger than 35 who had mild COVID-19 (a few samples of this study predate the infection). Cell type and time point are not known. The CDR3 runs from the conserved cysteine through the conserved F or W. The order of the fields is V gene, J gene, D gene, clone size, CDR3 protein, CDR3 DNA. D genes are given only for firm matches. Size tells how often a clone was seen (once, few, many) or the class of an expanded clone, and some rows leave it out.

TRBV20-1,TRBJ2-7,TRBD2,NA,CSARVASGRLSYEQYF,TGCAGTGCTAGAGTGGCTAGCGGGCGGCTCTCCTACGAGCAGTACTTC
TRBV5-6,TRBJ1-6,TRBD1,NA,CASSTGQGVNSPLHF,TGTGCCAGCAGCACCGGACAGGGGGTAAATTCACCCCTCCACTTT
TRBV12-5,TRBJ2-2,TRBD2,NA,CASGPGLGGTGELFF,TGTGCTAGTGGTCCCGGACTAGGAGGGACCGGGGAGCTGTTTTTT
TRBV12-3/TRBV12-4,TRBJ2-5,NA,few,CASSRAGPQETQYF,TGTGCCAGCTCCCGTGCTGGGCCCCAAGAGACCCAGTACTTC
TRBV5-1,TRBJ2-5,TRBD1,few,CASTPTGVGQTQYF,TGCGCCAGCACCCCGACAGGGGTAGGGCAGACCCAGTACTTC
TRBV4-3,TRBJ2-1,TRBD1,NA,CASSPSGQGPYNEQFF,TGCGCCAGCAGCCCCTCCGGACAGGGGCCTTACAATGAGCAGTTCTTC
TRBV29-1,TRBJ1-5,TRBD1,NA,CSVGGQGNDQPQHF,TGCAGCGTTGGGGGACAGGGTAACGATCAGCCCCAGCATTTT
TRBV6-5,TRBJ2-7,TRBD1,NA,CASSRLQGSSYEQYF,TGTGCCAGCAGCCGATTACAGGGGAGCTCCTACGAGCAGTACTTC
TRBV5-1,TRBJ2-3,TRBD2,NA,CASSLNLAGGSTDTQYF,TGCGCCAGCAGCTTGAATCTCGCGGGGGGTAGCACAGATACGCAGTATTTT
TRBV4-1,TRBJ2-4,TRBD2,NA,CASSATSGGLAKNIQYF,TGCGCCAGCAGCGCGACTAGCGGGGGGCTAGCCAAAAACATTCAGTACTTC
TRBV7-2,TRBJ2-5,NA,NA,CASSLALGDLAQYF,TGTGCCAGCAGCTTAGCGCTAGGGGATTTAGCCCAGTACTTC
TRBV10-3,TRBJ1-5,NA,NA,CAISDVSGAQHF,TGTGCCATCAGTGACGTCTCCGGGGCCCAGCATTTT
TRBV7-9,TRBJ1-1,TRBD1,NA,CASSLKSQGAYTEAFF,TGTGCCAGCAGCTTAAAATCGCAGGGGGCTTACACTGAAGCTTTCTTT
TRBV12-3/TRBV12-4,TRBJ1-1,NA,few,CASSFLGTIEAFF,TGTGCCAGCAGTTTTCTGGGGACTATTGAAGCTTTCTTT
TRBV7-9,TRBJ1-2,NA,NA,CASSLAREVGGYTF,TGTGCCAGCAGCTTAGCGCGTGAGGTAGGCGGCTACACCTTC
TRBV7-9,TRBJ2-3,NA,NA,CASLADTQYF,TGTGCCAGCTTGGCGGATACGCAGTATTTT
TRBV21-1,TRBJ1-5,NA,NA,CASSKKNGATGGSNQPQHF,TGTGCCAGCAGCAAAAAAAACGGGGCCACAGGGGGCAGCAATCAGCCCCAGCATTTT
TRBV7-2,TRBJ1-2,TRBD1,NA,CASSTPGGGTGPYGYTF,TGTGCCAGCAGCACCCCCGGAGGAGGGACAGGGCCCTATGGCTACACCTTC